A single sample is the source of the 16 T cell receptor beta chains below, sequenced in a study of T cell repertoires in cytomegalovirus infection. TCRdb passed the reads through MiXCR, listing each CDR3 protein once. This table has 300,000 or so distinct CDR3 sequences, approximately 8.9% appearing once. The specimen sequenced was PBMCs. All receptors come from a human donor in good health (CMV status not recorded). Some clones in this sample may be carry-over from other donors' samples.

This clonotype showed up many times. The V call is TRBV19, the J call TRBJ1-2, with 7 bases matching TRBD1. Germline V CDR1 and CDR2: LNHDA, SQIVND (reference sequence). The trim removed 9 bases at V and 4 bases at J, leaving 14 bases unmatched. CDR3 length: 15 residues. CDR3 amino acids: CASRTSFQGVYGYTF. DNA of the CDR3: TGTGCCAGCCGAACGTCGTTTCAGGGGGTCTATGGCTACACCTTC.

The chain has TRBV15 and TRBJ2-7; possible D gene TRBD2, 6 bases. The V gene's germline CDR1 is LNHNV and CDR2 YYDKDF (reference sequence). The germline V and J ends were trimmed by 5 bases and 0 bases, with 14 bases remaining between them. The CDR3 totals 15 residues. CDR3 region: CATSHDPGDSYEQYV. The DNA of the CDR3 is TGTGCCACCAGCCATGACCCGGGGGACTCCTACGAGCAGTACGTC.

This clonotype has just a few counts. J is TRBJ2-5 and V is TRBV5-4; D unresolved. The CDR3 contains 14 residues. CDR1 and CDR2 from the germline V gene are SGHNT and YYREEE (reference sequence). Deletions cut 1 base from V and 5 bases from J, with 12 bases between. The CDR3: CASSLITGRETQYF. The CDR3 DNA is TGTGCCAGCAGCTTGATCACCGGTCGTGAGACCCAGTACTTC. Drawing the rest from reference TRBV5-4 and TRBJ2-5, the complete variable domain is ETGVTQSPTHLIKTRGQQVTLRCSSQSGHNTVSWYQQALGQGPQFIFQYYREEENGRGNFPPRFSGLQFPNYSSELNVNALELDDSALYLCASSLITGRETQYFGPGTRLLVL.

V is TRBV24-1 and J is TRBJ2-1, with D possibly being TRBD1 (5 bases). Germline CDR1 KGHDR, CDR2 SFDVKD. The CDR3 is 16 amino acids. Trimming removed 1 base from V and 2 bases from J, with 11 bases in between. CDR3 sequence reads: CATSDFGTGTYNEQFF. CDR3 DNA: TGTGCCACCAGTGATTTTGGCACAGGAACCTACAATGAGCAGTTCTTC.

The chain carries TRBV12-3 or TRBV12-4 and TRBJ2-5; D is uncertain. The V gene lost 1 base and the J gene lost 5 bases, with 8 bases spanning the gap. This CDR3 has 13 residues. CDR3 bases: TGTGCCAGCAGTTTAGAAGGACCCGAGACCCAGTACTTC. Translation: CASSLEGPETQYF.

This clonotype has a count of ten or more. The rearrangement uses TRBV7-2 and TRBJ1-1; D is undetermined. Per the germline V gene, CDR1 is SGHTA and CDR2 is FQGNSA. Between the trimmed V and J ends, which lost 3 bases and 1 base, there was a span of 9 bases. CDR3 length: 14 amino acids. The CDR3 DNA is TGTGCCAGCAGCTTCTATGCAGGGAACACTGAAGCTTTCTTT. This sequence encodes CASSFYAGNTEAFF.

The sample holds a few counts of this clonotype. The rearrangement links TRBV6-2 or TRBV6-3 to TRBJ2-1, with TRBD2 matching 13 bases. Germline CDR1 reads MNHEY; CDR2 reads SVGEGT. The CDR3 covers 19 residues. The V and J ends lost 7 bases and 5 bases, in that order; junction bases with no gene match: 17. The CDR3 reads CASTHYGWTSGGLNNEQFF. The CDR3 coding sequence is TGTGCCAGCACTCATTACGGATGGACTAGCGGGGGCCTAAACAATGAGCAGTTCTTC.

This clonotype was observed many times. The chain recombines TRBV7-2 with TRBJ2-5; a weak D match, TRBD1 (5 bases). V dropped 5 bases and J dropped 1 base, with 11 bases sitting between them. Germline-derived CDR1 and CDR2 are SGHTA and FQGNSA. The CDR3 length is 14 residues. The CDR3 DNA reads TGTGCCAGCAGCAACTTTGGGGCCCAAGAGACCCAGTACTTC. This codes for CASSNFGAQETQYF.

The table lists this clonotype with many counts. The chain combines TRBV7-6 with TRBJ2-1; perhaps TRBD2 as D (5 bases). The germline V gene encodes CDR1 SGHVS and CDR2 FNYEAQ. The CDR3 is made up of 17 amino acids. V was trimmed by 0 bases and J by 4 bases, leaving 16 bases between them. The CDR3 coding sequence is TGTGCCAGCAGCTTAGCGGCCCCCCGGTCGGGATACAATGAGCAGTTCTTC. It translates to CASSLAAPRSGYNEQFF.

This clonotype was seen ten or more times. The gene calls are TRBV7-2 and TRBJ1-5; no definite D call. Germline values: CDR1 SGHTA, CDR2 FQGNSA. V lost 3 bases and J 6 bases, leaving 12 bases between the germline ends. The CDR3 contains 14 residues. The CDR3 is CASSFRVGGQPQHF. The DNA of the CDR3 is TGTGCCAGCAGCTTTAGGGTAGGAGGTCAGCCCCAGCATTTT.

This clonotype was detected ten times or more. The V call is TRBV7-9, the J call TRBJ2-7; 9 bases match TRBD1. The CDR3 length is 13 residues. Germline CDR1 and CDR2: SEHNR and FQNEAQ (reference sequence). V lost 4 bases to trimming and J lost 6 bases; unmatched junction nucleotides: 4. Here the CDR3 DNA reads TGTGCCAGCAGCTCGGGGACAGGGCTCGAGCAGTACGTC. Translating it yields CASSSGTGLEQYV.

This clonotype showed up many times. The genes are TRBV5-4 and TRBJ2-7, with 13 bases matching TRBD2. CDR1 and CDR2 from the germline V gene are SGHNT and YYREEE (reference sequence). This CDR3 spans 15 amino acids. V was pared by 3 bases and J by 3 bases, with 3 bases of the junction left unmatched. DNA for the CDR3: TGTGCCAGCAGCTCCGGACTAGCGGGGGTCTACGAGCAGTACGTC. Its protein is CASSSGLAGVYEQYV.

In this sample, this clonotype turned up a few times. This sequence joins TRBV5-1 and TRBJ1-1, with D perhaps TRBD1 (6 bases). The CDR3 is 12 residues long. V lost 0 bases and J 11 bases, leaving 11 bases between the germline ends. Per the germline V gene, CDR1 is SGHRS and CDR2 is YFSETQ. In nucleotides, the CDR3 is TGCGCCAGCAGCTTGGATCAGGGGACGGCTTTCTTT. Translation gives CASSLDQGTAFF.

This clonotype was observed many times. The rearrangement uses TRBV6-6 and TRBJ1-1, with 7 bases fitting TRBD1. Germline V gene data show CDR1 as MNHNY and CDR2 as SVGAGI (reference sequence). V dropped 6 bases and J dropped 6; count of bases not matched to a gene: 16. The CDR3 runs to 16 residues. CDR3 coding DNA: TGTGCCAGCAGACTTCCCTCGACAGGGCGGATTGCTGAAGCTTTCTTT. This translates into CASRLPSTGRIAEAFF.

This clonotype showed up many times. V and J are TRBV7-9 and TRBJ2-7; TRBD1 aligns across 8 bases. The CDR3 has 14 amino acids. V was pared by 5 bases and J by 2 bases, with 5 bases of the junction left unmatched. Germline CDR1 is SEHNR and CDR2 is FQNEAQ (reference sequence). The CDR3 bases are TGTGCCAGCAGCCCTAGCAGGGGGCCCTACGAGCAGTACTTC. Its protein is CASSPSRGPYEQYF.

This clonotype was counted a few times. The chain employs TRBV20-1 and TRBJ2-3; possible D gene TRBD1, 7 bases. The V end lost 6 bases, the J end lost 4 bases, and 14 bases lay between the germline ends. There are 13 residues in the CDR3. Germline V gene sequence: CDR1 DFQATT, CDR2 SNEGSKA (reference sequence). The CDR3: CSAVTGRSDTQYF. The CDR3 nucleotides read TGCAGTGCCGTGACAGGGAGGTCAGATACGCAGTATTTT.